The next 26 T cell receptor beta chains were all read from a single sample in a study of regulatory T cells in long-lasting Graves disease. Building of the TCR beta libraries involved iRepertoire HTBI primers and Arm-PCR of CDR3 regions. TCRdb reprocessed the multiplex PCR reads with MiXCR, giving one entry per CDR3 protein. The sample holds roughly 400,000 distinct CDR3 sequences, 21% seen once. Time point described: persistent/refractory GD, antithyroid drugs over 5 years with positive TRAb. Extracted PBMC RNA gave rise to the TCR library. Sequences were derived from peripheral blood mononuclear cells (PBMCs), sampled when the disease was refractory, from a patient treated with antithyroid drugs. The receptors were gathered from a female donor with Graves disease.

Turning to this clonotype: This could be a read error, since a much larger clone is one nucleotide away. The chain has TRBV28 and TRBJ2-7; D gene ambiguous. CDR3 size: 15 residues. Germline-derived CDR1 and CDR2 are MDHEN and SYDVKM. The V and J ends lost 5 bases and 3 bases respectively, with 17 bases between them. CDR3 protein: CASSPHRQVFYEQYF. For the CDR3, the DNA is TGTGCCAGCAGTCCACACCGGCAGGTTTTCTACGAGCAGTACTTC.

This clonotype came up many times. This chain joins TRBV29-1 and TRBJ1-2, with D perhaps TRBD1 (6 bases). Germline CDR1 is SQVTM and CDR2 is ANQGSEA. The length of the CDR3 is 11 residues. Trimming took off 8 bases at V and 8 bases at J, with 15 bases between the two ends. Written as DNA, the CDR3 is TGCAGCAGTGGGGGGCGATGGGGCTACACCTTC. This gives the protein CSSGGRWGYTF. The variable domain in full, completed from reference TRBV29-1 and TRBJ1-2, reads SAVISQKPSRDICQRGTSLTIQCQVDSQVTMMFWYRQQPGQSLTLIATANQGSEATYESGFVIDKFPISRPNLTFSTLTVSNMSPEDSSIYLCSSGGRWGYTFGSGTRLTVV.

On this clonotype itself: A single base separates this from a much larger clone, so it may be a read error. The chain couples TRBV27 to TRBJ2-2; D is unresolved. The CDR3 has 16 amino acids. The V end was cut by 5 bases, the J end by 2 bases, with 15 bases between. Germline V gene sequence: CDR1 MNHEY, CDR2 SMNVEV (reference sequence). The CDR3 loop is CASSLLMGQNTGELFF. The CDR3 coding sequence is TGTGCCAGCAGTCTTTTGATGGGCCAAAACACCGGGGAGCTGTTTTTT.

The V call is TRBV20-1, the J call TRBJ1-6; a weak D match, TRBD1 (5 bases). Deletions cut 6 bases from V and 8 bases from J, with 14 bases between. The length of the CDR3 is 13 residues. Germline V gene lookup returns CDR1 DFQATT and CDR2 SNEGSKA (reference sequence). CDR3 nucleotides: TGCAGTGCCACCGGGACGGGGGATTCACCCCTCCACTTT. Translation: CSATGTGDSPLHF.

In its sample, this clonotype was seen a few times. The chain links TRBV2 to TRBJ2-3, with 8 bases lining up with TRBD2. V gave up 6 bases and J gave up 6 bases; unmatched junction bases: 14. Per germline, CDR1 SNHLY and CDR2 FYNNEI. This CDR3 is 16 amino acids long. In nucleotides, the CDR3 is TGTGCCAGCAGCATAGCGGGGACTCGGGGTTCGGATACGCAGTATTTT. Amino acid sequence: CASSIAGTRGSDTQYF.

CDR3 in DNA: TGTGCCAGCTCACCAGGGACAGGGCTTTTCGAGCAGTACTTC. It encodes CASSPGTGLFEQYF. The gene calls are TRBV18 and TRBJ2-7, with 9 bases matching TRBD1. V lost 2 bases to trimming and J lost 6 bases; unmatched junction nucleotides: 5. This CDR3 spans 14 amino acids. Germline V gives CDR1 KGHSH, CDR2 LQKENI.

This clonotype has at least ten counts. This chain links TRBV28 with TRBJ2-7; D remains unclear. This CDR3 is built from 14 residues. Germline loops: CDR1 MDHEN, CDR2 SYDVKM. Trimming cost V 2 bases and J 0 bases, with 8 bases left between them. CDR3 sequence (DNA): TGTGCCAGCAGTTTACAGGCGGCCTCCTACGAGCAGTACTTC. The encoded protein is CASSLQAASYEQYF. The full variable domain, with the rest looked up from reference TRBV28 and TRBJ2-7, is DVKVTQSSRYLVKRTGEKVFLECVQDMDHENMFWYRQDPGLGLRLIYFSYDVKMKEKGDIPEGYSVSREKKERFSLILESASTNQTSMYLCASSLQAASYEQYFGPGTRLTVT.

In this sample, this clonotype turned up many times. This chain connects TRBV28 to TRBJ2-5; 11 nucleotides agree with TRBD2. V shed 3 bases and J 4 bases; nucleotides not matched to a gene: 4. CDR3 size: 15 residues. Germline-derived CDR1 and CDR2 are MDHEN and SYDVKM. Here the CDR3 DNA reads TGTGCCAGCAGTTTCCTAGCGGGAGGAGGAGAGACCCAGTACTTC. Residues: CASSFLAGGGETQYF.

This clonotype has at least ten counts. This rearrangement joins TRBV28 to TRBJ2-7; the match to TRBD2 covers 14 bases. The CDR3 loop spans 18 amino acids. From germline, CDR1 is MDHEN and CDR2 SYDVKM. V trimming: 3 bases; J trimming: 2 bases; junction bases outside the gene matches: 9. As DNA, the CDR3 is TGTGCCAGCAGTTTCCCGCTCAGACTAGCGGGAGGGACCTACGAGCAGTACTTC. Translating gives CASSFPLRLAGGTYEQYF.

J is TRBJ1-5 and V is TRBV19, with D unresolved. V was pared by 5 bases and J by 0 bases, with 8 bases between. Germline V gene lookup returns CDR1 LNHDA and CDR2 SQIVND (reference sequence). This CDR3 is built from 14 residues. The CDR3 loop reads CASSPANSNQPQHF. As DNA, the CDR3 is TGTGCCAGTAGTCCGGCCAATAGCAATCAGCCCCAGCATTTT. The complete variable domain, with remaining parts taken from reference TRBV19 and TRBJ1-5, reads DGGITQSPKYLFRKEGQNVTLSCEQNLNHDAMYWYRQDPGQGLRLIYYSQIVNDFQKGDIAEGYSVSREKKESFPLTVTSAQKNPTAFYLCASSPANSNQPQHFGDGTRLSIL.

This chain connects TRBV9 to TRBJ2-1; D may be TRBD2 (6 bases). V was shortened by 0 bases and J by 9 bases, with 16 bases between the two germline ends. The length of the CDR3 is 15 residues. Germline CDR1 is SGDLS and CDR2 is YYNGEE. CDR3 loop: CASSVGPGAGSEQFF. Written as DNA, the CDR3 is TGTGCCAGCAGCGTAGGGCCGGGAGCAGGGAGTGAGCAGTTCTTC.

Only a few counts were recorded for this clonotype. The J gene is TRBJ2-7, the V gene TRBV20-1; 7 bases align to TRBD1. V lost 1 base, J lost 2 bases, and 2 bases stayed unmatched. Germline CDR1 reads DFQATT; CDR2 reads SNEGSKA (reference sequence). CDR3 length: 13 residues. The CDR3, as DNA: TGCAGTGCTAGAGTGGGGACAGCCTACGAGCAGTACTTC. Protein product: CSARVGTAYEQYF.

This clonotype was counted many times. The V call is TRBV2, the J call TRBJ1-2, with TRBD1 as a possible D gene (5 bases). The CDR3 is 16 amino acids. The V and J ends lost 2 bases and 2 bases respectively, with 15 bases between them. Germline V gene data show CDR1 as SNHLY and CDR2 as FYNNEI. DNA for the CDR3: TGTGCCAGCAGTGAAAGCTGGGGGAACCTGAACTATGGCTACACCTTC. Its translation: CASSESWGNLNYGYTF.

The J gene is TRBJ2-1, the V gene TRBV27; D possibly corresponds to TRBD2 (5 bases). Trimming cost V 4 bases and J 2 bases, with 9 bases left between them. This CDR3 region has 14 residues. Germline-derived CDR1 and CDR2 are MNHEY and SMNVEV (reference sequence). In nucleotides, the CDR3 is TGTGCCAGCAGTTCGGTCGGGACCTACAATGAGCAGTTCTTC. Translated: CASSSVGTYNEQFF.

Regarding this clonotype: The CDR3 does not end in the conserved phenylalanine or tryptophan, so this is likely a read error. The V call is TRBV2, the J call TRBJ2-5; D tentatively reads TRBD1 or TRBD2 (7 bases each). Per the germline V gene, CDR1 is SNHLY and CDR2 is FYNNEI. The V and J ends lost 4 bases and 5 bases respectively, with 14 bases between them. The CDR3 contains 14 residues. The CDR3 DNA follows: TGTGCCAGCAGTGGGGACAGCGGGGAGGAGACCCAGTACTCC. Its translation is CASSGDSGEETQYS.

In this sample, this clonotype turned up many times. The rearrangement uses TRBV9 and TRBJ2-5; 8 bases align to TRBD2. Germline CDR1 reads SGDLS; CDR2 reads YYNGEE. The junction had 7 bases not matched to a gene; V was cut back by 1 base and J by 2 bases. The CDR3 is 16 amino acids. CDR3 protein: CASSVNPGGRQETQYF. The CDR3 bases are TGTGCCAGCAGCGTAAATCCGGGAGGGAGACAAGAGACCCAGTACTTC. The full variable domain, with the rest looked up from reference TRBV9 and TRBJ2-5, is DSGVTQTPKHLITATGQRVTLRCSPRSGDLSVYWYQQSLDQGLQFLIQYYNGEERAKGNILERFSAQQFPDLHSELNLSSLELGDSALYFCASSVNPGGRQETQYFGPGTRLLVL.

This clonotype was seen at least ten times. The V gene is TRBV10-3, the J gene TRBJ2-7; possibly TRBD2 for D (6 bases). The CDR3 has 13 residues. V lost 6 bases to trimming and J lost 4 bases, with 13 bases between them. Germline V gene data show CDR1 as ENHRY and CDR2 as SYGVKD. The CDR3 protein is CAIRGTSLYEQYF. CDR3 nucleotides: TGTGCCATCAGGGGGACTTCTCTGTACGAGCAGTACTTC.

To note about this clonotype: A much larger clone is a single base away; this may be a read error. V usage is TRBV6-5 and J usage is TRBJ1-2, with D possibly TRBD1 on 5 matching bases. This CDR3 has 16 amino acids. CDR1 MNHEY and CDR2 SVGAGI come from the germline V gene. CDR3 in amino acids: CACSYLSRDVLLGYTF. The CDR3 nucleotides read TGTGCCTGCAGTTACTTAAGCCGGGACGTACTTTTGGGCTACACCTTC.

This clonotype was seen repeatedly, ten times or more. The chain is built from TRBV11-2 and TRBJ2-5; D may be TRBD1 or TRBD2 (6 bases each). Looked up from germline, CDR1 is SGHAT and CDR2 is FQNNGV. The CDR3 totals 12 residues. The V end lost 4 bases, the J end lost 9 bases, and 12 bases lay between the germline ends. CDR3 nucleotides: TGTGCCAGCAGCTGGCCAGGGGAGGCCCAGTACTTC. This sequence encodes CASSWPGEAQYF.

Ten or more counts support this clonotype. The chain is built from TRBV7-3 and TRBJ2-6; no reliable D call. The CDR3 spans 13 residues. Germline V gives CDR1 SGHTA, CDR2 FQGTGA. Deletions cut 6 bases from V and 2 bases from J, with 5 bases between. The CDR3 region is CASSPPGANVLTF. The CDR3 DNA follows: TGTGCCAGCAGTCCTCCTGGGGCCAACGTCCTGACTTTC.

This clonotype has more than one count but fewer than ten. The chain has TRBV7-9 and TRBJ2-5; 9 bases agree with TRBD1. The germline CDR1 and CDR2 sequences are SEHNR and FQNEAQ (reference sequence). The V segment lost 6 bases and the J segment 6 bases; nucleotides outside the gene matches: 11. The CDR3 contains 15 residues. Here the CDR3 reads CASSNRDRDQQTQYF. The CDR3 coding sequence is TGTGCCAGCAGTAACCGGGACAGGGACCAGCAGACCCAGTACTTC.

This clonotype occurred many times. The rearrangement uses TRBV29-1 and TRBJ1-2, with a possible D match to TRBD1 (5 bases). The CDR3 is 11 amino acids. Germline CDR1 is SQVTM and CDR2 is ANQGSEA. CDR3 amino acids: CTTGQVNGYTF. In nucleotides, the CDR3 is TGCACTACAGGCCAAGTAAATGGCTACACCTTC.

J is TRBJ2-7 and V is TRBV5-1, with 8 nucleotides matching TRBD1. Trimming at V came to 3 bases and at J to 3 bases, leaving 5 bases not matched to a gene. Germline loops: CDR1 SGHRS, CDR2 YFSETQ. The CDR3 length is 14 residues. The CDR3 coding sequence is TGCGCCAGCAGCTCCTCAGGACAGGGCTACGAGCAGTACTTC. This gives the protein CASSSSGQGYEQYF.

This clonotype has a handful of counts. The rearrangement uses TRBV29-1 and TRBJ2-2; 7 nucleotides line up with TRBD2. The V gene's germline CDR1 is SQVTM and CDR2 ANQGSEA. Losses at the gene ends were 3 bases for V and 6 bases for J; bases not matched to a gene: 4. The length of the CDR3 is 13 residues. CDR3 in DNA: TGCAGCGTTGATCTACTAGCGCCCGGGGAGCTGTTTTTT. This translates into CSVDLLAPGELFF.

This clonotype was counted at least ten times. The V call is TRBV28, the J call TRBJ1-2; a possible D gene is TRBD1 (6 bases). V lost 7 bases and J 2 bases, leaving 11 bases between the germline ends. This CDR3 region has 13 residues. The V gene's germline CDR1 is MDHEN and CDR2 SYDVKM. The CDR3 region has the DNA TGTGCCAGCACCCTCGGGGGCAACTATGGCTACACCTTC. This sequence encodes CASTLGGNYGYTF.

This clonotype appeared many times. The chain links TRBV7-6 to TRBJ1-1; possibly TRBD1 for D (6 bases). Germline-derived CDR1 and CDR2 are SGHVS and FNYEAQ. The V and J ends lost 5 bases and 5 bases respectively, with 12 bases between them. CDR3 length equals 13 residues. The CDR3 coding sequence is TGTGCCAGCAGCAAGGACAGAAAAACTGAAGCTTTCTTT. Translated, it gives CASSKDRKTEAFF.